These 14 T cell receptor beta chains share one sample of origin, sequenced in a study of blood T cell repertoires in COVID-19. The method was immunoSEQ multiplex PCR; TCRdb's version includes in-frame clones alone and lacks a portion of them. The data show 70,000 to 75,000 clones, about nine tenths seen once. Sequencing was performed on peripheral blood. These receptor sequences come from a human donor in a cohort sampled during active COVID-19.

The chain joins TRBV19 to TRBJ2-1; D possibly corresponds to TRBD1 (5 bases). V lost 3 bases and J 10 bases, leaving 16 bases between the germline ends. CDR1 is LNHDA and CDR2 is SQIVND in the germline V gene (reference sequence). The CDR3 contains 14 residues. Written as DNA, the CDR3 is TGTGCCAGTAGTATGTATAGACAGTCAGGGGAGCAGTTCTTC. Its protein is CASSMYRQSGEQFF. Together with reference TRBV19 and TRBJ2-1, the CDR3 gives the full variable domain: DGGITQSPKYLFRKEGQNVTLSCEQNLNHDAMYWYRQDPGQGLRLIYYSQIVNDFQKGDIAEGYSVSREKKESFPLTVTSAQKNPTAFYLCASSMYRQSGEQFFGPGTRLTVL.

The V call is TRBV10-3, the J call TRBJ2-5; TRBD1 aligns across 7 bases. The CDR3 covers 14 residues. The V segment lost 3 bases and the J segment 4 bases; nucleotides outside the gene matches: 5. Germline CDR1 reads ENHRY; CDR2 reads SYGVKD. The DNA for the CDR3 is TGTGCCATCAGTGATTCCAGGGGGAGAGAGACCCAGTACTTC. Residues: CAISDSRGRETQYF.

The chain couples TRBV6-5 to TRBJ2-7; 8 nucleotides match TRBD1. CDR1 is MNHEY, CDR2 SVGAGI, per germline. This CDR3 comprises 16 residues. With V trimmed by 1 base and J by 2 bases, 7 bases remained unmatched. The CDR3 spells CASSYLRTGLAYEQYF. CDR3 in DNA: TGTGCCAGCAGTTACTTACGGACAGGGTTAGCCTACGAGCAGTACTTC.

The V call is TRBV5-1, the J call TRBJ2-1, with no clear D. V lost 4 bases, J lost 3 bases, and 11 bases lay in between. Germline lookup yields CDR1 SGHRS and CDR2 YFSETQ. The CDR3 sequence is 14 residues long. CDR3 in DNA: TGCGCCAGCAGCCTAGACGGCCGCTACAATGAGCAGTTCTTC. This sequence encodes CASSLDGRYNEQFF.

The J gene is TRBJ2-7, the V gene TRBV7-2; 9 nucleotides align to TRBD1. With V trimmed by 3 bases and J by 1 base, 7 bases remained unmatched. The germline V gene has CDR1 SGHTA and CDR2 FQGNSA. CDR3 length: 16 amino acids. Here the CDR3 DNA reads TGTGCCAGCAGCTTTCAAACGGACAGGGGATCCTACGAGCAGTACTTC. Translated: CASSFQTDRGSYEQYF.

The chain couples TRBV10-3 to TRBJ2-3; TRBD1 agrees at 8 bases. The V gene end was trimmed by 4 bases and the J gene end by 1 base; junction bases not matched to a gene: 1. Looked up from germline, CDR1 is ENHRY and CDR2 is SYGVKD. This CDR3 comprises 14 residues. This chain's CDR3 is CAISVTGGTDTQYF. The CDR3 coding sequence is TGTGCCATCAGTGTGACAGGGGGCACAGATACGCAGTATTTT.

V gene TRBV7-2 combines with J gene TRBJ2-1; TRBD2 might be the D (6 bases). The CDR3 has 16 amino acids. The germline CDR1 and CDR2 sequences are SGHTA and FQGNSA. The ends were cut back, 7 bases at V and 0 bases at J, with 16 bases in the middle. This chain's CDR3 is CASNFPKTSSYNEQFF. CDR3 bases: TGTGCCAGCAACTTCCCAAAGACTAGCTCCTACAATGAGCAGTTCTTC.

V usage is TRBV6-1 and J usage is TRBJ1-2, with no clear D. This CDR3 contains 13 residues. CDR1 is MNHNS and CDR2 is SASEGT in the germline V gene. Trimming took off 1 base at V and 8 bases at J, with 11 bases between the two ends. CDR3 protein: CASSEGGVWGYTF. The CDR3 coding sequence is TGTGCCAGCAGTGAAGGCGGGGTATGGGGCTACACCTTC.

This clone occurred a few times. V usage is TRBV28 and J usage is TRBJ1-5; 7 bases agree with TRBD1. Germline V gives CDR1 MDHEN, CDR2 SYDVKM. V shed 7 bases and J 5 bases; nucleotides not matched to a gene: 8. The CDR3 covers 14 residues. The CDR3 spells CASTTGQFDQPQHF. The CDR3 DNA reads as TGTGCCAGCACCACGGGACAGTTCGATCAGCCCCAGCATTTT.

V gene TRBV29-1 combines with J gene TRBJ2-2; 9 positions match TRBD1. CDR3 length equals 14 residues. The ends lost 6 bases at V and 1 base at J; junction bases unmatched: 3. Germline V gene data show CDR1 as SQVTM and CDR2 as ANQGSEA. The CDR3 reads CSVWTGENTGELFF. CDR3 sequence (DNA): TGCAGCGTATGGACAGGGGAGAACACCGGGGAGCTGTTTTTT.

This chain links TRBV5-1 with TRBJ1-6; no firm D call. Germline assignment: CDR1 SGHRS and CDR2 YFSETQ. This CDR3 region has 13 residues. Trimming left V 0 bases short and J 10 bases short, with 8 bases between. The DNA of the CDR3 is TGCGCCAGCAGCTTGGCCGGGAGGTCACCCCTCCACTTT. Encoded protein: CASSLAGRSPLHF.

This clone was found once. The chain carries TRBV6-8 and TRBJ2-1; no reliable D call. Germline CDR1 MNHGY, CDR2 SAAAGT. The CDR3 has 10 amino acids. V was pared by 3 bases and J by 15 bases, with 9 bases between. The DNA of the CDR3 is TGTGCCAGCAGTTATCTCTCGGGGTTCTTC. Encoded protein: CASSYLSGFF.

The CDR3 is CASSSQGEVNQPQHF. CDR3 bases: TGTGCCAGCAGTTCCCAGGGCGAAGTCAATCAGCCCCAGCATTTT. The V gene is TRBV28, the J gene TRBJ1-5; a possible D gene is TRBD1 (5 bases). Germline CDR1 MDHEN, CDR2 SYDVKM. V lost 4 bases and J 3 bases, leaving 13 bases between the germline ends. The CDR3 loop spans 15 amino acids.

The chain has TRBV5-1 and TRBJ2-7; 9 bases are shared with TRBD2. Looked up from germline, CDR1 is SGHRS and CDR2 is YFSETQ. V lost 4 bases and J lost 0; bases outside the gene matches: 8. This CDR3 is 16 amino acids long. This CDR3 reads CASSPPTSGSSYEQYF. CDR3 bases: TGCGCCAGCAGCCCGCCGACTAGCGGAAGCTCCTACGAGCAGTACTTC. The full variable domain, with the rest looked up from reference TRBV5-1 and TRBJ2-7, is KAGVTQTPRYLIKTRGQQVTLSCSPISGHRSVSWYQQTPGQGLQFLFEYFSETQRNKGNFPGRFSGRQFSNSRSEMNVSTLELGDSALYLCASSPPTSGSSYEQYFGPGTRLTVT.